This T cell receptor (beta chain) was captured in a study of radiation and T cells in renal cell carcinoma. The wider study: Nephrectomy followed 15 Gy stereotactic body radiation by 4 weeks.

Method: immunoSEQ multiplex PCR; TCRdb's copy keeps in-frame clones and lacks some. There are roughly 100,000 clones in the sample; 70% to 85% occur only once, and 5% to 8% lies in the top ten. Comment on this clone: Antigen: not known.

Study-wide results and caveats: Top tumor clonotypes rose in blood 2 weeks post-radiation, then contracted. Baseline intratumoral clonotype presence is unknown without pretreatment biopsies.

Time point here: baseline pretreatment blood. Stated treatment: 15 Gy SBRT to primary tumor, nephrectomy 4 weeks later. Serial blood draws occurred at baseline and 2 and 4 weeks post-SBRT. Sequences were derived from blood, sampled from a patient whose treatment included radiotherapy and nephrectomy. The clonotype was recovered from a man aged 55 to 70 with renal cell carcinoma.

The CDR3 spells CAIGPGQETQYF. The CDR3 DNA reads as TGTGCCATCGGGCCAGGCCAAGAGACCCAGTACTTC. The chain is built from TRBV10-3 and TRBJ2-5; no clear D. Germline values: CDR1 ENHRY, CDR2 SYGVKD. Between the trimmed V and J ends, which lost 8 bases and 1 base, there was a span of 8 bases. The CDR3 length is 12 residues.